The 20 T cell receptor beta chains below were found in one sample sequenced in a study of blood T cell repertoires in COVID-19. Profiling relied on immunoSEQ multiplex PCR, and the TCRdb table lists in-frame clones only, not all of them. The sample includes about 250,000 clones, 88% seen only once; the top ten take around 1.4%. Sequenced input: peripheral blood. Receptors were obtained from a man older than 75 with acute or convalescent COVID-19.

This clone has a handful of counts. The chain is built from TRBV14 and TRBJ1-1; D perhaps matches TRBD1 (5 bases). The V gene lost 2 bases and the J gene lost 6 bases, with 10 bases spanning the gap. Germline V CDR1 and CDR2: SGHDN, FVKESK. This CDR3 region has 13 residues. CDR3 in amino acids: CASSQSRAPEAFF. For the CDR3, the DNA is TGTGCCAGCAGCCAATCCAGGGCCCCTGAAGCTTTCTTT. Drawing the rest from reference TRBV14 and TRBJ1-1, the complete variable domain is EAGVTQFPSHSVIEKGQTVTLRCDPISGHDNLYWYRRVMGKEIKFLLHFVKESKQDESGMPNNRFLAERTGGTYSTLKVQPAELEDSGVYFCASSQSRAPEAFFGQGTRLTVV.

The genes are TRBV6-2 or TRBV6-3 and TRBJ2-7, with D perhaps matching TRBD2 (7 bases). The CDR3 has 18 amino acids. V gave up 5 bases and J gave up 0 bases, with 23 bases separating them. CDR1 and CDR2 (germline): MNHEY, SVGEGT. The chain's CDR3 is CASSQGGGALISSYEQYF. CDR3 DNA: TGTGCCAGCAGTCAAGGAGGGGGGGCCCTGATCAGCTCCTACGAGCAGTACTTC.

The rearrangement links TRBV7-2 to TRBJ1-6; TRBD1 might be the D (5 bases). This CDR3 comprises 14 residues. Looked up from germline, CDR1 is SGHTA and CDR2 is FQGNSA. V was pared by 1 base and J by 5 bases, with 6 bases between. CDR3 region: CASSLGQHNSPLHF. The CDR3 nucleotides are TGTGCCAGCAGCTTAGGACAGCATAATTCACCCCTCCACTTT. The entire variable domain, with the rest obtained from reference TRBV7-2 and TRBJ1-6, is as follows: GAGVSQSPSNKVTEKGKDVELRCDPISGHTALYWYRQSLGQGLEFLIYFQGNSAPDKSGLPSDRFSAERTGGSVSTLTIQRTQQEDSAVYLCASSLGQHNSPLHFGNGTRLTVT.

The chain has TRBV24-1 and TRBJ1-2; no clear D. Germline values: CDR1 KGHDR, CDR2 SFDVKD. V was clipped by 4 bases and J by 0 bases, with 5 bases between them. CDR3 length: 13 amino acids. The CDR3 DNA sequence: TGTGCCACCAGTGACGGTCCTAACTATGGCTACACCTTC. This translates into CATSDGPNYGYTF.

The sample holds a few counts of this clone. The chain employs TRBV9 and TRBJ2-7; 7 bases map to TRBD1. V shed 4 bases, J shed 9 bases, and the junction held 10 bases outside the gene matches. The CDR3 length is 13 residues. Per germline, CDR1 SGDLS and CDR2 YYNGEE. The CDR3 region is CASSLNRGGGQYF. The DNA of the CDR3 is TGTGCCAGCAGCCTGAACAGGGGCGGAGGGCAGTACTTC.

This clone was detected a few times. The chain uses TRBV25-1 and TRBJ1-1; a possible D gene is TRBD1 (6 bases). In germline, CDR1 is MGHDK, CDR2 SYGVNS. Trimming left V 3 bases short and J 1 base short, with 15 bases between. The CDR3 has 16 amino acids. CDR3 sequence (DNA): TGTGCCAGCAGTGAGTCAGATTCGGGACAGAACACTGAAGCTTTCTTT. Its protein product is CASSESDSGQNTEAFF.

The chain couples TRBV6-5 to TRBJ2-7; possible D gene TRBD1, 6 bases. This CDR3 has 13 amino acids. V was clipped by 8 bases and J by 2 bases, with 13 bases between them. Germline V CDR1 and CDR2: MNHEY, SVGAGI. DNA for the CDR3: TGTGCCAGCTCCGGGACAACTACCTACGAGCAGTACTTC. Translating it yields CASSGTTTYEQYF.

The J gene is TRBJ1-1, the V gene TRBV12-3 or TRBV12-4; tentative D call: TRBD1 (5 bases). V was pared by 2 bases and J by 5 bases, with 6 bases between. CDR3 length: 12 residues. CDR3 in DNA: TGTGCCAGCAGTTTACAGGGAACTGAAGCTTTCTTT. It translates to CASSLQGTEAFF.

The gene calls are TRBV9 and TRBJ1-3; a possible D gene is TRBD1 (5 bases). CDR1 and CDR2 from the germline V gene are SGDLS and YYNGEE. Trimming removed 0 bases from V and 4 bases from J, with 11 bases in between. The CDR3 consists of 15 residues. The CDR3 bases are TGTGCCAGCAGCGTAGGTCGGGGGGGAGGAAACACCATATATTTT. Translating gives CASSVGRGGGNTIYF.

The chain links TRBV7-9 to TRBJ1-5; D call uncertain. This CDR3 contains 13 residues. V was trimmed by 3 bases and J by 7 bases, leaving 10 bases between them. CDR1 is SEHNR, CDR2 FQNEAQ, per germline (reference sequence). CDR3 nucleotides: TGTGCCAGCAGCTTGGATATTAGCCAGCCCCAGCATTTT. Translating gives CASSLDISQPQHF.

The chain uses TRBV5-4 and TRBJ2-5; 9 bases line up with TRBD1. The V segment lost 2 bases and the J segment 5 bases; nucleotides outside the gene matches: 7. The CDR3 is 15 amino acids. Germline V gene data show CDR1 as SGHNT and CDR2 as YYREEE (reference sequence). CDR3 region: CASSLNRGRLETQYF. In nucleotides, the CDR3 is TGTGCCAGCAGCTTAAACAGGGGGCGGTTGGAGACCCAGTACTTC.

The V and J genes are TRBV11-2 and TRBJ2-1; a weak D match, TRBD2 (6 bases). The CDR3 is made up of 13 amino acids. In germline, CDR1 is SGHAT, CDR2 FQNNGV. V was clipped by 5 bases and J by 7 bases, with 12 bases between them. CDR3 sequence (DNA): TGTGCCAGCAGCCCTCCCGCGGGGAATGAGCAGTTCTTC. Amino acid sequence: CASSPPAGNEQFF.

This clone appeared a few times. The CDR3 loop is CASSRIARGGGNEQFF. The CDR3, as DNA: TGTGCCAGCAGCCGCATTGCCCGGGGTGGAGGCAATGAGCAGTTCTTC. The J gene is TRBJ2-1, the V gene TRBV4-2, with D tentatively TRBD2 (5 bases). Germline assignment: CDR1 LGHNA and CDR2 YNFKEQ. Trimming took off 4 bases at V and 6 bases at J, with 19 bases between the two ends. The length of the CDR3 is 16 residues.

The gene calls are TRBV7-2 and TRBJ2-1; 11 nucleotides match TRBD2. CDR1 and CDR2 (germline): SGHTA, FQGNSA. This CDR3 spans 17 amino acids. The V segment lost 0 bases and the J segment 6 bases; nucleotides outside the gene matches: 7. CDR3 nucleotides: TGTGCCAGCAGCTTAGCCCCCTTAGCGGGAGGGGGCAATGAGCAGTTCTTC. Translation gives CASSLAPLAGGGNEQFF.

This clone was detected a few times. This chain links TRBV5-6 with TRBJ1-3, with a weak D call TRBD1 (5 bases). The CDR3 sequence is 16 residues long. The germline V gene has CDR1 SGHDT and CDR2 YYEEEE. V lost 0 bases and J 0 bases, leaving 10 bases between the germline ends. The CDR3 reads CASSLVGGPSGNTIYF. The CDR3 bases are TGTGCCAGCAGCTTGGTGGGGGGACCCTCTGGAAACACCATATATTTT. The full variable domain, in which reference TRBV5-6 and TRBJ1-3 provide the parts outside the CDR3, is DAGVTQSPTHLIKTRGQQVTLRCSPKSGHDTVSWYQQALGQGPQFIFQYYEEEERQRGNFPDRFSGHQFPNYSSELNVNALLLGDSALYLCASSLVGGPSGNTIYFGEGSWLTVV.

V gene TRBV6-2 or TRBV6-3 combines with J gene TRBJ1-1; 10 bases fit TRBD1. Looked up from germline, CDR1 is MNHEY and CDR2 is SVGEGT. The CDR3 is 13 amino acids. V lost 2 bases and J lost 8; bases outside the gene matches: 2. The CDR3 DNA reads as TGTGCCAGCAGTTACGACAGGGGGCACGAAGCTTTCTTT. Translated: CASSYDRGHEAFF.

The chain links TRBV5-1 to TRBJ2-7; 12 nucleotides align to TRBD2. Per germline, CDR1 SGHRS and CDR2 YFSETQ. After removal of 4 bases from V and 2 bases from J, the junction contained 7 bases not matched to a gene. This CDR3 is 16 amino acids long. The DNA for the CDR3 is TGCGCCAGCAGCACTTGGACTAGCGGGGCAACCTACGAGCAGTACTTC. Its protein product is CASSTWTSGATYEQYF.

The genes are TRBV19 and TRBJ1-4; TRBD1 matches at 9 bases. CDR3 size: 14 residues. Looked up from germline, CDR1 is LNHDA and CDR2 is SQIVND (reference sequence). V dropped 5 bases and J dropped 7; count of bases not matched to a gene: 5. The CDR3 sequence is CASSATGGLEKLFF. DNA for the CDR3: TGTGCCAGTAGTGCAACAGGGGGCCTTGAAAAACTGTTTTTT.

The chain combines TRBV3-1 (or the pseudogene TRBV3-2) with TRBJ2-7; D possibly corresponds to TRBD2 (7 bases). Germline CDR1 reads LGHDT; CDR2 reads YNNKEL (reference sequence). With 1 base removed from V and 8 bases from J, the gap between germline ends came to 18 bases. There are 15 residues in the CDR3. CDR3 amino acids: CASSQAGGPGGQQYF. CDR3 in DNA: TGTGCCAGCAGCCAAGCGGGGGGCCCAGGAGGTCAGCAGTACTTC.

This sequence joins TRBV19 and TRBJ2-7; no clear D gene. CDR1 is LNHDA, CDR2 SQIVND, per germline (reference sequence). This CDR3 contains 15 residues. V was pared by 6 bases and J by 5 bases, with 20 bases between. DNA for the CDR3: TGTGCCAGTAGACCCGGAATGACGGTAGAGGACGAGCAGTACTTC. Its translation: CASRPGMTVEDEQYF.